The entry below gives a single T cell receptor beta chain sequence along with its context. The data originate from a study of cytomegalovirus exposure and HLA in healthy donors. Overall study: Early released data had around 88 million unique TCRs, all coming from HLA-typed donors.

All donors participated as healthy donors of bone marrow. Trimming left V 3 bases short and J 10 bases short, with 10 bases between. The CDR3 totals 11 residues. Looked up from germline, CDR1 is GTSNPN and CDR2 is SVGIG (reference sequence). The PCR used 60 Vbeta and 13 Jbeta primers. TCRdb's table, derived via immunoSEQ multiplex PCR, lists solely in-frame clones and lacks some. The sample holds approximately 100,000 clones, 70% to 80% seen once. The sequence came from a woman aged 35 to 49 in good health and CMV-seropositive. The J gene is TRBJ2-1, the V gene TRBV30; D might be TRBD1 (5 bases). Sequenced input: PBMCs. DNA for the CDR3: TGTGCCTGGAGGCAGGGTAGAGAGCAGTTCTTC. Encoded protein: CAWRQGREQFF.